The entry that follows covers one T cell receptor (beta chain) sequence. Germline V gives CDR1 SNHLY, CDR2 FYNNEI. The germline V and J ends were trimmed by 3 bases and 4 bases, with 7 bases remaining between them. This CDR3 comprises 13 residues. Documented time point: baseline pretreatment blood. The treatment was: 15 Gy SBRT to primary tumor, nephrectomy 4 weeks later. TCRdb's table, derived via immunoSEQ multiplex PCR, lists solely in-frame clones and lacks some. The repertoire consists of roughly 100,000 clones, with around nine tenths occurring once and the leading ten covering roughly 8%. The data belong to a study of radiation and T cells in renal cell carcinoma. At the level of the study: Nephrectomy followed 15 Gy stereotactic body radiation by 4 weeks.

The source is a man aged 45-65 years with renal cell carcinoma. The rearrangement uses TRBV2 and TRBJ1-5; no firm D call. The specimen comprised blood, sampled from a patient whose treatment included radiotherapy and nephrectomy. This chain's CDR3 is CASSEFSNQPQHF. The DNA for the CDR3 is TGTGCCAGCAGTGAGTTCAGTAATCAGCCCCAGCATTTT.